This T cell receptor (beta chain) was sequenced in a study of OX40 agonist ivuxolimab in advanced cancers. Study-level results: Clonal expansion from baseline to week 6 occurred in both CD4+ and CD8+ T cells. On average, CD8+ T cells had more expanded clones than CD4+.

About this clone: Its matching antigen is unknown.

Produced via immunoSEQ multiplex PCR; TCRdb's table is partial and in-frame only. The sample has approximately 62,000 clones; 80% to 95% are singletons. CDR1 and CDR2 from the germline V gene are SGHRS and YFSETQ. The CDR3 consists of 15 residues. J gave up 13 bases and V 3 bases, and 15 bases lay outside the gene matches. V gene TRBV5-1 combines with J gene TRBJ2-1; 8 bases fit TRBD2. This specimen was CD4+ or CD8+ T cells sorted from blood, taken in a trial of the OX40 agonist ivuxolimab. The receptor was isolated from an adult with an advanced solid tumor such as melanoma, head and neck, liver or kidney cancer. The DNA of the CDR3 is TGCGCCAGCAGCTCAACTACCGGGGGGGCTTCGGTTCAGTTCTTC. The encoded protein is CASSSTTGGASVQFF.